One and the same sample provided the 15 T cell receptor beta chains below, sequenced in a study of tumor-infiltrating lymphocytes in primary liver carcinoma. For each extraction, RNA and DNA were obtained together from around 18-30 mg of unsorted bulk tissue. TCR beta cDNA was made from approximately 540 ng total RNA with a constant-region primer. Modified slightly, ARM-PCR produced TCR beta libraries over three nested multiplex PCR rounds. With TRBV1-TRBV30 forward primers and a C-beta reverse primer, the first two PCR rounds were run for approximately 10 cycles each. MiXCR, run by TCRdb on the multiplex PCR reads, gives a single entry per CDR3 protein. This sample has 95,000 to 100,000 distinct CDR3 sequences, with more than 65% found just once. Sequenced sample: liver tumor tissue from sampling region 2. Noted subset: tumor region T2, inferior pole. All receptors derive from an older woman with primary liver carcinoma and hepatitis B virus infection.

This clonotype was detected ten times or more. V usage is TRBV5-1 and J usage is TRBJ2-2, with D possibly matching TRBD2 (6 bases). This CDR3 contains 13 residues. CDR1 and CDR2 (germline): SGHRS, YFSETQ. V lost 7 bases to trimming and J lost 1 base, with 8 bases between them. CDR3 nucleotide sequence: TGCGCCAGCTGTAGCGGGAACACCGGGGAGCTGTTTTTT. It encodes CASCSGNTGELFF.

As regards this clonotype: Compared with germline, one end of the junction differs, possibly owing to a read error. This chain links TRBV6-5 with TRBJ1-2; no clear D gene. The CDR3 contains 13 residues. CDR1 and CDR2 (germline): MNHEY, SVGAGI. The CDR3 bases are TGTGCCAGCATTTACTCGAGCGGATATGGTTACACCTTC. It encodes CASIYSSGYGYTF.

In DNA form, the CDR3 reads TGCAGAGTGGGGGGACAGGGCTTGAGAACTGAAGCTTTCTTT. Translated, it gives CRVGGQGLRTEAFF. This chain connects TRBV29-1 to TRBJ1-1; the match to TRBD1 covers 9 bases. The germline gives CDR1 SQVTM, CDR2 ANQGSEA. This CDR3 region has 14 residues.

For this clonotype: This sequence may be a read error, since a much larger clone differs from it by one base. This sequence joins TRBV12-3 or TRBV12-4 and TRBJ2-3; the match to TRBD2 covers 10 bases. The CDR3 runs to 16 residues. The V gene end was trimmed by 6 bases and the J gene end by 6 bases; junction bases not matched to a gene: 12. CDR3 residues: CASSAGTSVREDTQYF. CDR3 DNA sequence: TGTGCCAGCAGCGCCGGGACTAGCGTGAGAGAGGATACGCAGTATTTT.

Comments on this clonotype: This clone may be a read error of a much larger clone one base away. The chain carries TRBV30 and TRBJ2-5; TRBD2 matches 13 bases. This CDR3 contains 17 residues. With 5 bases clipped from V and 7 bases from J, the junction kept 16 bases outside the gene matches. Germline V gene data show CDR1 as GTSNPN and CDR2 as SVGIG (reference sequence). The DNA for the CDR3 is TGTGCCTGGGGCCCGGGACTAGCGGGATCAGGAGCGGGGACCCAGTACTTC. Its protein is CAWGPGLAGSGAGTQYF. Filled out from reference TRBV30 and TRBJ2-5, the complete variable domain reads SQTIHQWPATLVQPVGSPLSLECTVEGTSNPNLYWYRQAAGRGLQLLFYSVGIGQISSEVPQNLSASRPQDRQFILSSKKLLLSDSGFYLCAWGPGLAGSGAGTQYFGPGTRLLVL.

In the case of this clonotype: One junction end disagrees with the germline gene, perhaps due to a read error. The chain combines TRBV29-1 with TRBJ1-1, with a possible D match to TRBD1 (6 bases). Germline V CDR1 and CDR2: SQVTM, ANQGSEA. The CDR3 covers 15 residues. CDR3 sequence (DNA): TGCAACGTTGACTATCAGGGGACCATGAACACTGAAGTTTTCTTT. It specifies CNVDYQGTMNTEVFF.

This clonotype has ten or more counts. The gene calls are TRBV10-3 and TRBJ2-2; weak D call: TRBD2 (7 bases). Germline V gene data show CDR1 as ENHRY and CDR2 as SYGVKD. CDR3 size: 15 residues. V lost 3 bases and J 3 bases, leaving 11 bases between the germline ends. Here the CDR3 reads CAISEGGGDTGELFF. The CDR3 region has the DNA TGTGCCATCAGTGAAGGCGGGGGCGACACCGGGGAGCTGTTTTTT.

A remark on this clonotype: A junction boundary mismatches the germline segment, possibly from a read error. The rearrangement uses TRBV7-9 and TRBJ1-2; D is unclear. This CDR3 is built from 17 residues. Germline-derived CDR1 and CDR2 are SEHNR and FQNEAQ (reference sequence). The CDR3 reads CASSLGDWSALSYGYTF. In DNA form, the CDR3 reads TGTGCCAGCAGCTTAGGGGATTGGTCAGCGCTTAGCTATGGTTACACCTTC.

This clonotype has only a few counts. Being one base from a much bigger clone, this may be a read error. The rearrangement joins TRBV6-1 to TRBJ1-6; D is ambiguous. Germline CDR1 reads MNHNS; CDR2 reads SASEGT. V was cut by 8 bases and J by 0 bases, with 11 bases left in between. There are 15 residues in the CDR3. CDR3 amino acids: CASCDVSSYNSPLHF. The CDR3, as DNA: TGTGCCAGCTGCGACGTAAGCTCCTATAATTCACCCCTCCACTTT.

By sample share, this clonotype is medium-sized. CDR3 coding DNA: TGTGCCAGCAGCTTAGTTTTGGGGGGGGAGCAGTTCTTC. This gives the protein CASSLVLGGEQFF. The J gene is TRBJ2-1, the V gene TRBV11-2, with 7 bases fitting TRBD2. This CDR3 is built from 13 residues. Per the germline V gene, CDR1 is SGHAT and CDR2 is FQNNGV. The J segment lost 10 bases and the V segment lost 1 base, leaving 4 bases of the junction unmatched.

As regards this clonotype: This CDR3 fails to terminate in the conserved phenylalanine or tryptophan, so it likely reflects a read error. The rearrangement links TRBV4-2 to TRBJ2-1, with D possibly being TRBD2 (5 bases). This CDR3 contains 16 residues. The germline CDR1 and CDR2 sequences are LGHNA and YNFKEQ. Trimming took off 5 bases at V and 3 bases at J, with 17 bases between the two ends. CDR3 protein: CASSSGGGGGYNEQFL. The CDR3 DNA follows: TGTGCCAGCAGCTCCGGAGGTGGCGGAGGCTACAATGAGCAGTTCCTC.

A note on this clonotype: The junction differs from germline at one of its ends, possibly a read error. The rearrangement links TRBV30 to TRBJ2-7, with 7 bases identical to TRBD2. Germline V gene lookup returns CDR1 GTSNPN and CDR2 SVGIG (reference sequence). The length of the CDR3 is 15 residues. CDR3 region: CSWSEDGTTFYEQYF. The CDR3 DNA is TGTTCCTGGAGTGAAGATGGGACTACTTTCTATGAGCAGTACTTC. Complete variable domain (other parts from reference TRBV30 and TRBJ2-7): SQTIHQWPATLVQPVGSPLSLECTVEGTSNPNLYWYRQAAGRGLQLLFYSVGIGQISSEVPQNLSASRPQDRQFILSSKKLLLSDSGFYLCSWSEDGTTFYEQYFGPGTRLTVT.

This CDR3 reads CAWNVGLAGAPRQFF. Here the CDR3 DNA reads TGTGCCTGGAATGTAGGGCTAGCGGGAGCCCCCCGGCAGTTCTTC. This chain links TRBV30 with TRBJ2-1; 10 bases match TRBD2. This CDR3 has 15 residues. V shed 4 bases, J shed 12 bases, and the junction held 15 bases outside the gene matches. Germline V gene data show CDR1 as GTSNPN and CDR2 as SVGIG (reference sequence).

About this clonotype itself: This clone may be a read error of a much larger clone one base away. This chain connects TRBV10-3 to TRBJ2-2; 8 nucleotides align to TRBD2. Germline trimming cut 6 bases from V and 3 bases from J; bases unmatched to any gene: 9. The length of the CDR3 is 16 residues. Germline loops: CDR1 ENHRY, CDR2 SYGVKD. The CDR3 region has the DNA TGTGCCATCAGCTGGACTAGCAGGAGAGACACCGGGGAGCTGTTTTTT. Amino acids: CAISWTSRRDTGELFF.

This clonotype was observed a single time. The chain joins TRBV4-1 to TRBJ2-7; a weak D match, TRBD2 (6 bases). The ends were cut back, 3 bases at V and 10 bases at J, with 22 bases in the middle. Germline V gene sequence: CDR1 MGHRA, CDR2 YSYEKL. The length of the CDR3 is 15 residues. CDR3: CASSHVTSRRACQYF. CDR3 in DNA: TGCGCCAGCAGCCATGTTACTAGCAGGAGGGCCTGTCAGTACTTC.